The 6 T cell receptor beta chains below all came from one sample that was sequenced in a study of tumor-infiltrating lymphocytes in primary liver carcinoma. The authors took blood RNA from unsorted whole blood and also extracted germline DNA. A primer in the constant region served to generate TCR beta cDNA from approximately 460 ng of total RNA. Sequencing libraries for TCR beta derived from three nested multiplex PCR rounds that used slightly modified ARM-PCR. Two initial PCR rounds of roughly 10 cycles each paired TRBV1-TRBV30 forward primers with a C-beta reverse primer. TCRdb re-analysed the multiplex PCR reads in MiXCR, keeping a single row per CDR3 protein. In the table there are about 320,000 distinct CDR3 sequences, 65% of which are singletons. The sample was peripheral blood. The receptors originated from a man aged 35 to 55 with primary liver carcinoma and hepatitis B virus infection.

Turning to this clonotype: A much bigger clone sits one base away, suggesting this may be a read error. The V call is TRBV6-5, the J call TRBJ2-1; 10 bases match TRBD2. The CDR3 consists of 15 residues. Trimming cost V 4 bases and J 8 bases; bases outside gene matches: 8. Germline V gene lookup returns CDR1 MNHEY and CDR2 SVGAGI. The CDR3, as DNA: TGTGCCAGCAGTTCGACTAGCGGGTGGGGCTATGAGCAGTTCTTC. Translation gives CASSSTSGWGYEQFF.

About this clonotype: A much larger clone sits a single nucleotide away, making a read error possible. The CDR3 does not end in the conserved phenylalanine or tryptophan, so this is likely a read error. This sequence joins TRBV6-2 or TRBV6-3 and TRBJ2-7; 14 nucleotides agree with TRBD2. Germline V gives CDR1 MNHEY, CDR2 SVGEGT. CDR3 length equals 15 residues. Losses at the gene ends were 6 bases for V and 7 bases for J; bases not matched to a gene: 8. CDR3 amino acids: CASSRLAGGPGEQYL. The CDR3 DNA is TGTGCCAGCAGCCGACTAGCGGGAGGGCCGGGTGAGCAGTACTTA.

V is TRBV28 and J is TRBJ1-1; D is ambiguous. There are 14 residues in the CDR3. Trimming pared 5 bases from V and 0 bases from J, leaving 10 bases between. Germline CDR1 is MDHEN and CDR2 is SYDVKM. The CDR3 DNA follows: TGTGCCAGCAGTGGTGAGAGAATGAACACTGAAGCTTTCTTT. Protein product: CASSGERMNTEAFF.

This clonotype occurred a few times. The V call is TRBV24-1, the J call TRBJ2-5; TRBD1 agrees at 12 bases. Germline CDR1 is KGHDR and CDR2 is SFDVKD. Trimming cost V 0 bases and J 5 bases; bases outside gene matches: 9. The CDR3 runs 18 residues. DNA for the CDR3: TGTGCCACCAGTGATTTGAGGCCCGGGACAGGGGGCGAGGAGACCCAGTACTTC. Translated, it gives CATSDLRPGTGGEETQYF.

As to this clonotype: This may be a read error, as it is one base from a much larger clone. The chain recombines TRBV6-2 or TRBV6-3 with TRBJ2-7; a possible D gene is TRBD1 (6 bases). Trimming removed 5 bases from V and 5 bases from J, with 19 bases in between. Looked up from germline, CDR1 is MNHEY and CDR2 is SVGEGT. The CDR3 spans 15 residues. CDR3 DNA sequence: TGTGCCAGCAGTCCGACAGGAACGAGAGAAGACGAGCAGTACTTC. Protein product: CASSPTGTREDEQYF.

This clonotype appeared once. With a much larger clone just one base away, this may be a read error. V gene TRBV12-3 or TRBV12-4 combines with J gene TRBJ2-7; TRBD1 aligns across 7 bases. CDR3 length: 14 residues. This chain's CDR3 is CVSSLEGQGDEQYF. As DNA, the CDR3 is TGTGTCAGCAGTTTAGAGGGCCAGGGGGACGAGCAGTACTTC.